The 9 T cell receptor beta chains given below trace back to one sample, sequenced in a study of blood T cells in healthy people across ages. Primers used in a second PCR of roughly 7 to 11 cycles were a sample-barcoded 5' primer and a J-beta primer mix. TCRdb analysed the 5' RACE reads with MiXCR anew, one entry per CDR3 protein. The sample yields around 1.1 million distinct CDR3 sequences, 35% to 45% seen once. Sequencing was done on a sample of blood. Receptor source: a man between 18 and 29 years old in good health.

The table lists this clonotype with a few counts. Written as DNA, the CDR3 is TGCGCCAGCAGCGCGTCAACAGGCGGGGGACAGAACACTGAAGCTTTCTTT. It specifies CASSASTGGGQNTEAFF. The genes are TRBV5-1 and TRBJ1-1; maybe TRBD1 (6 bases). CDR1 and CDR2 (germline): SGHRS, YFSETQ. This CDR3 comprises 17 residues. V dropped 4 bases and J dropped 1 base, with 20 bases sitting between them.

The table lists this clonotype with a few counts. The genes are TRBV18 and TRBJ2-5, with a tentative D call TRBD1 (6 bases). The CDR3 runs to 15 residues. Deletions cut 4 bases from V and 0 bases from J, with 12 bases between. Germline-derived CDR1 and CDR2 are KGHSH and LQKENI. The CDR3 is CASSLIRDNQETQYF. DNA of the CDR3: TGTGCCAGCTCACTTATCCGGGACAACCAAGAGACCCAGTACTTC.

The V gene is TRBV4-3, the J gene TRBJ1-1; TRBD1 might be the D (5 bases). This CDR3 comprises 17 residues. The germline CDR1 and CDR2 sequences are LGHNA and YSLEER. V gave up 1 base and J gave up 1 base, with 16 bases separating them. As DNA, the CDR3 is TGCGCCAGCAGCCAAGTGTGGCGGACAAGGTCGAACACTGAAGCTTTCTTT. Encoded protein: CASSQVWRTRSNTEAFF.

The gene calls are TRBV4-2 and TRBJ1-2; D ambiguous. Trimming cost V 1 base and J 7 bases, with 4 bases left between them. This CDR3 comprises 11 residues. Germline lookup yields CDR1 LGHNA and CDR2 YNFKEQ. The CDR3 DNA is TGTGCCAGCAGCCAAGCCGGTGGCTACACCTTC. This gives the protein CASSQAGGYTF.

J is TRBJ2-1 and V is TRBV20-1; TRBD1 or TRBD2 may be the D gene (5 bases each). Germline values: CDR1 DFQATT, CDR2 SNEGSKA (reference sequence). V lost 5 bases, J lost 7 bases, and 12 bases lay in between. The CDR3 totals 12 residues. CDR3 sequence: CSAGGLRNEQFF. The CDR3 region has the DNA TGCAGTGCTGGGGGATTAAGGAATGAGCAGTTCTTC.

This clonotype was seen only a few times. This sequence joins TRBV20-1 and TRBJ2-7; 7 positions match TRBD1. After removal of 3 bases from V and 0 bases from J, the junction contained 11 bases not matched to a gene. This CDR3 has 16 residues. Per the germline V gene, CDR1 is DFQATT and CDR2 is SNEGSKA (reference sequence). The CDR3: CSASESWTGSSYEQYF. In DNA form, the CDR3 reads TGCAGTGCTAGTGAATCCTGGACAGGTTCCTCCTACGAGCAGTACTTC.

This clonotype was detected a few times. The chain is built from TRBV2 and TRBJ1-4; 8 nucleotides line up with TRBD1. This CDR3 has 15 amino acids. V gave up 3 bases and J gave up 6 bases; unmatched junction bases: 6. Germline CDR1 and CDR2: SNHLY and FYNNEI. The CDR3: CASSDQGAGDEKLFF. CDR3 bases: TGTGCCAGCAGTGATCAGGGGGCAGGTGATGAAAAACTGTTTTTT.

This rearrangement joins TRBV12-3 or TRBV12-4 to TRBJ1-1; tentative D call: TRBD1 (6 bases). This CDR3 region has 16 residues. Trimming took off 10 bases at V and 2 bases at J, with 23 bases between the two ends. The CDR3 sequence: CAIQEERGAFNTEAFF. In DNA, the CDR3 is TGTGCCATCCAAGAAGAGCGGGGGGCGTTCAACACTGAAGCTTTCTTT.

The rearrangement links TRBV20-1 to TRBJ2-1, with a possible D match to TRBD2 (7 bases). Germline loops: CDR1 DFQATT, CDR2 SNEGSKA (reference sequence). This CDR3 is built from 15 residues. V was shortened by 0 bases and J by 4 bases, with 13 bases between the two germline ends. The CDR3 DNA follows: TGCAGTGCTAGAGACGGACGGGGGGCTTACAATGAGCAGTTCTTC. Residues: CSARDGRGAYNEQFF.